Listed here is a single T cell receptor (beta chain). The target antigen is unknown. The entry originates in a study of T cell responses to AZD1222 COVID-19 vaccine. Whole-study results and caveats: Regions 160-218 and 743-854 dominated among vaccine-associated CD4 TCRs spanning spike.

Sequenced by immunoSEQ multiplex PCR; TCRdb stores in-frame clones only, minus some. Of about 55,000 clones listed, roughly 90% were seen once; the top ten hold roughly 2.1%. CDR1 is SGHRS and CDR2 is YFSETQ in the germline V gene. Trimming cost V 0 bases and J 3 bases; bases outside gene matches: 8. This CDR3 region has 16 residues. The genes are TRBV5-1 and TRBJ1-2; 7 bases match TRBD1. The origin of this receptor is an adult in good health. The specimen comprised peripheral blood, sampled on day 0 of AZD1222 vaccination. CDR3: CASSLASRGKDYGYTF. Written as DNA, the CDR3 is TGCGCCAGCAGCTTGGCAAGCAGGGGGAAGGACTATGGCTACACCTTC.